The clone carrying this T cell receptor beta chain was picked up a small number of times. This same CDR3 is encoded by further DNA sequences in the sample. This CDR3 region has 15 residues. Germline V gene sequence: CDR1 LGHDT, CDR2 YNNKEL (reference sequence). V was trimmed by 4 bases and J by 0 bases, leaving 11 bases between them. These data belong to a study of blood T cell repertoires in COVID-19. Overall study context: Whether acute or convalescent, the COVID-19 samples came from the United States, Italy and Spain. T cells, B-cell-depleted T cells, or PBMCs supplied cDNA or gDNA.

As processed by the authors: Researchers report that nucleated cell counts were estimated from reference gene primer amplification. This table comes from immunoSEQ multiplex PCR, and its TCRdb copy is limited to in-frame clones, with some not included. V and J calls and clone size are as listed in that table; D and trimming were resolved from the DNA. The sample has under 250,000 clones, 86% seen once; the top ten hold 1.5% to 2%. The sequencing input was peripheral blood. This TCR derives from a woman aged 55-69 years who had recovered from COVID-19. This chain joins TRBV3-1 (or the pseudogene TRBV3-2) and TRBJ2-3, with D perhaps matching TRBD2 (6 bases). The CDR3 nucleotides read TGTGCCAGCAGCCCCGGCGGGGTTAGCACAGATACGCAGTATTTT. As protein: CASSPGGVSTDTQYF.